This T cell receptor (beta chain) is drawn from a study of blood T cell repertoires in COVID-19. Study-wide background: The origin of the acute and convalescent COVID-19 samples was the United States, Italy and Spain.

Only in-frame clones appear in the TCRdb table, and some are missing; sequencing was by immunoSEQ multiplex PCR. This sample has approximately 230,000 clones, with 70% to 85% found just once. Symptom resolution, clearance, or two negative PCRs marked donors in Cohort 3 as recovered. CDR3 length equals 14 residues. Germline CDR1 LNHDA, CDR2 SQIVND (reference sequence). V lost 5 bases, J lost 4 bases, and 5 bases stayed unmatched. The chain combines TRBV19 with TRBJ1-2; 9 bases map to TRBD1. The receptor's source is a man aged 35 to 55 who had recovered from COVID-19. Material: PBMCs or T cells enriched from blood (not recorded which). For the CDR3, the DNA is TGTGCCAGTAGTCCCGGGACAGGGATCTATGGCTACACCTTC. Translating gives CASSPGTGIYGYTF.